This TCR beta chain was identified during a study of cytotoxic CD8 clonotypes in ibrutinib-treated CLL. Looking at the study overall: Within the patient group, eleven to twelve were relapsed/refractory and approximately 15 treatment-naive, and approximately 17 were IGHV unmutated. Whole-study results and caveats: The study found public clonotypes uncommon, contracting or stable on treatment. Patients had baseline clonality above age-matched healthy donors, and this clonality moved with circulating CD8+ T-cell counts.

Some clones are missing from TCRdb's copy, which holds only in-frame ones; the method was immunoSEQ multiplex PCR. The sample includes roughly 63,000 clones, around 60% seen only once; the top ten take roughly 14%. This CDR3 spans 13 amino acids. V dropped 4 bases and J dropped 4 bases, with 10 bases sitting between them. CDR1 and CDR2 (germline): SGHRS, YFSETQ. Comments on this clone: The antigen remains unidentified.

Around 2 micrograms of genomic DNA from cryopreserved PBMCs went into TCR beta libraries. The sample was PBMCs, taken after 12 months of ibrutinib treatment. This TCR came from a human donor with chronic lymphocytic leukemia. V is TRBV5-1 and J is TRBJ2-3; D is uncertain. The CDR3 DNA reads TGCGCCAGCAGCCCCACGGTCGCAGATACGCAGTATTTT. Translation gives CASSPTVADTQYF.